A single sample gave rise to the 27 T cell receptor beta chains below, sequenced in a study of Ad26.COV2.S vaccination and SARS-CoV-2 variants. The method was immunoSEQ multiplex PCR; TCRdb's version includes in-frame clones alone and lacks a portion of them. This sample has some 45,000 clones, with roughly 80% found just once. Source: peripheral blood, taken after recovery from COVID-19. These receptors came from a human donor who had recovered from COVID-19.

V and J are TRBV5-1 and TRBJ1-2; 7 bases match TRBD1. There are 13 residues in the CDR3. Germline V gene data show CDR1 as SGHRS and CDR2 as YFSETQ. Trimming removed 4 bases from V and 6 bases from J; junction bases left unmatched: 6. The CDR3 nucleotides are TGCGCCAGCAGCAAAGACGACAGGGATGGCTACACCTTC. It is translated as CASSKDDRDGYTF. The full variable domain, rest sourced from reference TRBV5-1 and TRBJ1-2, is KAGVTQTPRYLIKTRGQQVTLSCSPISGHRSVSWYQQTPGQGLQFLFEYFSETQRNKGNFPGRFSGRQFSNSRSEMNVSTLELGDSALYLCASSKDDRDGYTFGSGTRLTVV.

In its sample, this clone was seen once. Written as DNA, the CDR3 is TGTGCCAGCAGCTTGGGCGGGAGAATCAGCGAGCAGTACTTC. Translation: CASSLGGRISEQYF. The chain uses TRBV7-2 and TRBJ2-7; 7 bases agree with TRBD2. With 3 bases clipped from V and 6 bases from J, the junction kept 8 bases outside the gene matches. Germline CDR1 reads SGHTA; CDR2 reads FQGNSA. This CDR3 contains 14 residues.

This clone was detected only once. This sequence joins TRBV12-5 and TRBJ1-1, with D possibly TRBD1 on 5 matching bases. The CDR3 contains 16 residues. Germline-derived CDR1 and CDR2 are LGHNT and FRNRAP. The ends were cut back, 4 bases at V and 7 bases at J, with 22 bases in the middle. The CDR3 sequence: CASGSSGGEGTNEAFF. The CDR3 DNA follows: TGTGCTAGTGGTTCATCCGGGGGTGAGGGAACTAATGAAGCTTTCTTT.

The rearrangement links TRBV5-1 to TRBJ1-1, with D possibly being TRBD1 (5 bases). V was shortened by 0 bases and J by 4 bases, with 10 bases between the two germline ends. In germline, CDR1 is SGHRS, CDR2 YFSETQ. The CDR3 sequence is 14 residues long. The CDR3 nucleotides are TGCGCCAGCAGCTTGGGGGCAGGGTCCACTGAAGCTTTCTTT. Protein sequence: CASSLGAGSTEAFF.

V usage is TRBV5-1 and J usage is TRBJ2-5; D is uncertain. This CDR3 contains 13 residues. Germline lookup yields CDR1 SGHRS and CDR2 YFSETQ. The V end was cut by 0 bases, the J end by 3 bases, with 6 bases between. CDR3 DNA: TGCGCCAGCAGCTTGGGTTCGGAAGAGACCCAGTACTTC. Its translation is CASSLGSEETQYF.

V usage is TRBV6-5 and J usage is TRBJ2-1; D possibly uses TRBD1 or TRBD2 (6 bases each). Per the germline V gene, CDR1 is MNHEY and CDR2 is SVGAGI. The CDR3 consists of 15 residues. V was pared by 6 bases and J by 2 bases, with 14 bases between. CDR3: CASRPEGGTYNEQFF. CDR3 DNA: TGTGCCAGCAGACCCGAGGGGGGTACCTACAATGAGCAGTTCTTC.

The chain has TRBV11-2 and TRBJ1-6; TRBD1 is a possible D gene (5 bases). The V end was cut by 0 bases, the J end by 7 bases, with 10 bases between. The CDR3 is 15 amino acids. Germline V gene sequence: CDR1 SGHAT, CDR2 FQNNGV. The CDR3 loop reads CASSLETETNSPLHF. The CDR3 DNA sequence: TGTGCCAGCAGCTTAGAGACAGAAACCAATTCACCCCTCCACTTT.

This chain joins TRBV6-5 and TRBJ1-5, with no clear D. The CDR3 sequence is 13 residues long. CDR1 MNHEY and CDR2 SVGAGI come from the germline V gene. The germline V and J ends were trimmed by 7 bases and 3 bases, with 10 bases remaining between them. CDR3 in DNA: TGTGCCAGCATTCGGGAACACAATCAGCCCCAGCATTTT. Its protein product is CASIREHNQPQHF.

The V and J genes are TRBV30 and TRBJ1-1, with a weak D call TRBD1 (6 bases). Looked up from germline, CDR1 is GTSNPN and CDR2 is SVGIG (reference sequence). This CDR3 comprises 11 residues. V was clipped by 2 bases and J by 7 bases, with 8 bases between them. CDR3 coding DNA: TGTGCCTGGAGTAAACAGGGTGAAGCTTTCTTT. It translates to CAWSKQGEAFF.

This CDR3 reads CASSSSPVYEQYF. The CDR3 DNA follows: TGTGCCAGCAGTTCCAGCCCGGTCTACGAGCAGTACTTC. The genes are TRBV12-3 or TRBV12-4 and TRBJ2-7; D is unresolved. This CDR3 has 13 amino acids. Trimming removed 4 bases from V and 3 bases from J, with 10 bases in between.

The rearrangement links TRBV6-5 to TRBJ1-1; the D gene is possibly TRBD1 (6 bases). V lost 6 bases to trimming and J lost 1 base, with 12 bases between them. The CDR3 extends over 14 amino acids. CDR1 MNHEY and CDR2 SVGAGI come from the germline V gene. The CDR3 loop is CASRAQGENTEAFF. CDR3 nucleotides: TGTGCCAGCAGGGCACAGGGTGAGAACACTGAAGCTTTCTTT.

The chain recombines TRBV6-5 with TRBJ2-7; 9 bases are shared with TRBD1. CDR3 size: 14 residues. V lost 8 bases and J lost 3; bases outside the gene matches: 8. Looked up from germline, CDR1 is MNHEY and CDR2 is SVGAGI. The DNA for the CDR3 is TGTGCCAGCCTCCGGGACAGGGACTTCTACGAGCAGTACTTC. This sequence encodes CASLRDRDFYEQYF.

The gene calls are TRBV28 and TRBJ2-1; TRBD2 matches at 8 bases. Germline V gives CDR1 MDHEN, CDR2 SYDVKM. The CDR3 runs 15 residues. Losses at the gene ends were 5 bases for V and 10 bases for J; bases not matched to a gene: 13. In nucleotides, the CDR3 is TGTGCCAGCAGTACATCTAGCGGGCAATCCCTCGAGCAGTTCTTC. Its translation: CASSTSSGQSLEQFF.

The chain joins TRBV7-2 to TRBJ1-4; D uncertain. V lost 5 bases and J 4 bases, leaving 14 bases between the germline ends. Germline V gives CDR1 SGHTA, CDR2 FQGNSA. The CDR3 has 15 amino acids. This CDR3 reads CASSPSGQYNEKLFF. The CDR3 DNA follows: TGTGCCAGCAGCCCTAGTGGGCAGTATAATGAAAAACTGTTTTTT.

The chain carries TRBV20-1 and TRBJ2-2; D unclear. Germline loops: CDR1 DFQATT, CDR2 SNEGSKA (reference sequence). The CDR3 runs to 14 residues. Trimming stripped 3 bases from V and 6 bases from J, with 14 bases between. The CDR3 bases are TGCAGTGCTAGTCGCCGTGCGTGGGCCGGGGAGCTGTTTTTT. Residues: CSASRRAWAGELFF.

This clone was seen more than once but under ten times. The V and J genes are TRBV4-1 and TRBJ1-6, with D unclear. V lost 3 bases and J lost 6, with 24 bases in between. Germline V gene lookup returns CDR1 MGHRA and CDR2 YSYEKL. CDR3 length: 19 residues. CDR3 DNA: TGCGCCAGCAGCCACCCCCGACGTAAGGGAGAGCCAACTAATTCACCCCTCCACTTT. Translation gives CASSHPRRKGEPTNSPLHF.

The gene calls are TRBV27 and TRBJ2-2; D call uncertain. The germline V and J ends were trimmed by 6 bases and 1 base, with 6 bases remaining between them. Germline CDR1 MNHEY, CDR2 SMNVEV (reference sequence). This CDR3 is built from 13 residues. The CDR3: CASSQWNTGELFF. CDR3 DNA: TGTGCCAGCAGCCAGTGGAACACCGGGGAGCTGTTTTTT.

The CDR3 sequence: CASSSLGHKLDTQYF. The CDR3 DNA follows: TGCGCCAGCAGCTCTTTGGGACATAAGCTGGATACGCAGTATTTT. This rearrangement joins TRBV5-1 to TRBJ2-3, with a tentative D call TRBD1 (6 bases). Germline V gene data show CDR1 as SGHRS and CDR2 as YFSETQ. The V gene lost 3 bases and the J gene lost 6 bases, with 17 bases spanning the gap. The CDR3 is 15 residues long.

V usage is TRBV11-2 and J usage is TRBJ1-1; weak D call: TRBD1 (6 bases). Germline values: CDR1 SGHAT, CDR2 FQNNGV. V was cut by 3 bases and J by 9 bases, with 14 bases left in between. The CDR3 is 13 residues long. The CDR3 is CASSFDITGKAFF. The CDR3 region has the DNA TGTGCCAGCAGCTTTGATATTACAGGGAAAGCTTTCTTT. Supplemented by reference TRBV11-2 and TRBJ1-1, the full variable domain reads EAGVAQSPRYKIIEKRQSVAFWCNPISGHATLYWYQQILGQGPKLLIQFQNNGVVDDSQLPKDRFSAERLKGVDSTLKIQPAKLEDSAVYLCASSFDITGKAFFGQGTRLTVV.

The CDR3 DNA sequence: TGCGCCAGCAGTGAAGGGGGAAACCAGCCCCAGCATTTT. Protein product: CASSEGGNQPQHF. V and J are TRBV10-2 and TRBJ1-5; the D gene is possibly TRBD1 (6 bases). This CDR3 is 13 amino acids long. Germline CDR1 WSHSY, CDR2 SAAADI. Trimming took off 3 bases at V and 7 bases at J, with 10 bases between the two ends.

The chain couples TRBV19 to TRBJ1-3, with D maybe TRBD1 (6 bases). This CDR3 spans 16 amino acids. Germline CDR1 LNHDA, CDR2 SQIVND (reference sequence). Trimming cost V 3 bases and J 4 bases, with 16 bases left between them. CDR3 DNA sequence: TGTGCCAGTAGTATCAACAGGGCCCCCGCCGGAAACACCATATATTTT. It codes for CASSINRAPAGNTIYF. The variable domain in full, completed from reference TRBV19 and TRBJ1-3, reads DGGITQSPKYLFRKEGQNVTLSCEQNLNHDAMYWYRQDPGQGLRLIYYSQIVNDFQKGDIAEGYSVSREKKESFPLTVTSAQKNPTAFYLCASSINRAPAGNTIYFGEGSWLTVV.

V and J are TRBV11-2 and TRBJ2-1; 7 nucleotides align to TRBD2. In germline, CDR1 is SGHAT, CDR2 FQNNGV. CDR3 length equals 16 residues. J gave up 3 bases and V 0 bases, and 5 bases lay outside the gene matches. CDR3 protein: CASSLDPGGHYNEQFF. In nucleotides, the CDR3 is TGTGCCAGCAGCTTAGATCCGGGGGGTCACTACAATGAGCAGTTCTTC.

In DNA, the CDR3 is TGTGCCAGCAGTTTACATCGGACCGTCTACACCTTC. It encodes CASSLHRTVYTF. The chain uses TRBV12-3 or TRBV12-4 and TRBJ1-2; D unclear. With 2 bases removed from V and 10 bases from J, the gap between germline ends came to 11 bases. The CDR3 has 12 residues.

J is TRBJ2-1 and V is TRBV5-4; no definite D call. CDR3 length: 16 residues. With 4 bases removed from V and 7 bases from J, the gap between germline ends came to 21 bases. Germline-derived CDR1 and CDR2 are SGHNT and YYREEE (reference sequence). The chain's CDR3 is CASSRKRSGLTNEQFF. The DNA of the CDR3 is TGTGCCAGCAGCCGGAAGAGATCTGGGCTGACAAATGAGCAGTTCTTC.

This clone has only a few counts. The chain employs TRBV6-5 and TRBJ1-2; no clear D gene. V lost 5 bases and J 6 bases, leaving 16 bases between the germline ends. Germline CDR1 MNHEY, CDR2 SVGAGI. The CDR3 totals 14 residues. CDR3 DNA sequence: TGTGCCAGCAGTATCGACAACCTTAGGCATGGCTACACCTTC. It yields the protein CASSIDNLRHGYTF.

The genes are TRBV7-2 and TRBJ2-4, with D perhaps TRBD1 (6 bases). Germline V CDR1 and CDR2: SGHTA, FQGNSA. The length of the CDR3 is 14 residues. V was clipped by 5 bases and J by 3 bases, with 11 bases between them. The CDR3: CASSNPDSKNIQYF. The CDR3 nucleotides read TGTGCCAGCAGCAACCCGGACAGCAAAAACATTCAGTACTTC.

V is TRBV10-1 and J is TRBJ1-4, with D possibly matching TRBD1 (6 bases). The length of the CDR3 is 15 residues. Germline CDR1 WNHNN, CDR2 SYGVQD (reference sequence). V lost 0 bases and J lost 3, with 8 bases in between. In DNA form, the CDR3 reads TGCGCCAGCAGTGAGTCGGGGGCAGCTAATGAAAAACTGTTTTTT. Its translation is CASSESGAANEKLFF.